Below are 6 T cell receptor beta chains sequenced from a single sample in a study of CD8+CD57+ T cells in acquired aplastic anemia. Genomic DNA acted as the template from which TCR beta VDJ combination and CDR3 sequence profiling were carried out. In TCRdb, the reads were re-called with MiXCR into one record per CDR3 protein. The sample lists roughly 180,000 distinct CDR3 sequences; 64% were seen once. Sample: sorted CD4+, CD8+, or CD8+CD57+ T cells (not recorded which) from PBMCs. Source of these receptors: a human donor with severe aplastic anemia or a healthy control (not recorded which).

The chain carries TRBV2 and TRBJ2-7; no reliable D call. V was pared by 4 bases and J by 3 bases, with 13 bases between. Per the germline V gene, CDR1 is SNHLY and CDR2 is FYNNEI. The CDR3 length is 14 residues. CDR3 amino acids: CASSGLGRYYEQYF. The CDR3 coding sequence is TGTGCCAGCAGTGGGTTGGGCAGGTACTACGAGCAGTACTTC.

The chain combines TRBV7-9 with TRBJ2-5; D is possibly TRBD1 (6 bases). Trimming took off 1 base at V and 2 bases at J, with 11 bases between the two ends. This CDR3 is built from 15 residues. Germline CDR1 SEHNR, CDR2 FQNEAQ (reference sequence). DNA of the CDR3: TGTGCCAGCAGCTTAGGCCGGACAGAGCAAGAGACCCAGTACTTC. Residues: CASSLGRTEQETQYF.

This clonotype came up a few times. This sequence joins TRBV29-1 and TRBJ1-1; tentative D call: TRBD1 (5 bases). From germline, CDR1 is SQVTM and CDR2 ANQGSEA. V was cut by 3 bases and J by 5 bases, with 10 bases left in between. This CDR3 spans 12 amino acids. CDR3 in amino acids: CSVDRAGTEAFF. The CDR3 nucleotides read TGCAGCGTTGACCGGGCAGGGACTGAAGCTTTCTTT.

This clonotype has more than one count but fewer than ten. The chain uses TRBV2 and TRBJ2-7; 8 nucleotides match TRBD1. Germline values: CDR1 SNHLY, CDR2 FYNNEI. Losses at the gene ends were 3 bases for V and 5 bases for J; bases not matched to a gene: 9. This CDR3 spans 15 amino acids. CDR3 DNA sequence: TGTGCCAGCAGTGAGGTGGGCACAGGGGGTCACGAGCAGTACTTC. It translates to CASSEVGTGGHEQYF. Full variable domain (rest looked up from reference TRBV2 and TRBJ2-7): EPEVTQTPSHQVTQMGQEVILRCVPISNHLYFYWYRQILGQKVEFLVSFYNNEISEKSEIFDDQFSVERPDGSNFTLKIRSTKLEDSAMYFCASSEVGTGGHEQYFGPGTRLTVT.

There are a few counts of this clonotype. V and J are TRBV19 and TRBJ2-7; D gene uncertain. From germline, CDR1 is LNHDA and CDR2 SQIVND (reference sequence). This CDR3 is 11 amino acids long. The ends were cut back, 1 base at V and 5 bases at J, with 3 bases in the middle. The CDR3 sequence is CASSIANEQYF. CDR3 nucleotide sequence: TGTGCCAGTAGTATAGCCAACGAGCAGTACTTC. Full variable domain (outside the CDR3, taken from reference TRBV19 and TRBJ2-7): DGGITQSPKYLFRKEGQNVTLSCEQNLNHDAMYWYRQDPGQGLRLIYYSQIVNDFQKGDIAEGYSVSREKKESFPLTVTSAQKNPTAFYLCASSIANEQYFGPGTRLTVT.

This clonotype was recorded at least ten times. This sequence joins TRBV10-2 and TRBJ1-2, with 10 bases that match TRBD1. The CDR3 sequence is 15 residues long. The germline V gene has CDR1 WSHSY and CDR2 SAAADI. V lost 2 bases and J lost 6; bases outside the gene matches: 6. CDR3 bases: TGCGCCAGCAGTGAGGGACAGGGGGTAAGGAATGGCTACACCTTC. It encodes CASSEGQGVRNGYTF.